This T cell receptor beta chain was documented in a study of metastatic and nonmetastatic thyroid tumors. Through MiXCR, TCRdb re-clonotyped the PCR reads. The data hold fewer than 7,500 clones, with around a third observed a single time. Points on this clone: Antigen specificity is unknown.

Among the patients, none had received any treatment before thyroid surgery. Findings and caveats of the study: Malignant thyroid tumors reportedly had TCR beta diversity that was significantly higher than in benign nodules, in blood and tumor.

V was shortened by 0 bases and J by 3 bases, with 7 bases between the two germline ends. CDR1 SGHRS and CDR2 YFSETQ come from the germline V gene. This CDR3 is 14 amino acids long. The sequence was obtained from a female donor with papillary thyroid cancer or a benign thyroid nodule (not recorded which). Some clones in this sample may be carry-over from other donors' samples. The chain carries TRBV5-1 and TRBJ2-1; possibly TRBD2 for D (5 bases). Sequences were obtained from tumor tissue. CDR3 sequence: CASSLGSDYNEQFF. The CDR3 nucleotides read TGCGCCAGCAGCTTGGGTAGCGACTACAATGAGCAGTTCTTC.